Below, 14 T cell receptor beta chains from the same sample are listed, as sequenced in a study of shared clonotypes between healthy human individuals. TCRdb's table, derived via immunoSEQ multiplex PCR, lists solely in-frame clones and lacks some. The sample includes more than 2 million clones, approximately 95% seen only once; the top ten take 0.85% to 1.3%. Naive CD8 cells comprised CD45RO-negative, CCR7-positively selected cells, excluding terminally differentiated effector memory CD45RA+ cells. The source material was naive CD8+ T cells sorted from blood. These receptors all stem from a man in his late teens or twenties in good health.

This clone was counted once. The V and J genes are TRBV4-1 and TRBJ1-5; no clear D gene. CDR1 is MGHRA and CDR2 is YSYEKL in the germline V gene. Trimming took 3 bases from V and 3 from J, leaving 6 bases between them. The CDR3 extends over 13 amino acids. The DNA of the CDR3 is TGCGCCAGCAGCCACGGGAACAATCAGCCCCAGCATTTT. Protein: CASSHGNNQPQHF.

The chain combines TRBV6-5 with TRBJ2-7; D possibly corresponds to TRBD2 (6 bases). Deletions cut 0 bases from V and 3 bases from J, with 12 bases between. The germline V gene has CDR1 MNHEY and CDR2 SVGAGI. The CDR3 length is 15 residues. The CDR3 sequence is CASSYSYGGSYEQYF. CDR3 nucleotides: TGTGCCAGCAGTTACTCGTATGGGGGGAGCTACGAGCAGTACTTC.

The rearrangement links TRBV7-9 to TRBJ1-3, with TRBD1 matching over 9 bases. CDR3 length: 16 amino acids. The germline V gene encodes CDR1 SEHNR and CDR2 FQNEAQ (reference sequence). V lost 5 bases and J lost 0; bases outside the gene matches: 5. The CDR3 loop reads CASSTGTGISGNTIYF. The CDR3 DNA follows: TGTGCCAGCAGCACCGGGACAGGGATCTCTGGAAACACCATATATTTT.

This chain links TRBV11-2 with TRBJ2-1; D uncertain. V was cut by 4 bases and J by 6 bases, with 10 bases left in between. CDR3 length: 13 residues. The germline gives CDR1 SGHAT, CDR2 FQNNGV. CDR3 protein: CASSSGPTNEQFF. The CDR3, as DNA: TGTGCCAGCAGCTCCGGACCGACCAATGAGCAGTTCTTC.

As to this clone: At one end the junction does not follow the germline gene, possibly because of a read error. CDR3 region: CASSETDDYGYTF. In nucleotides, the CDR3 is TGCGCCAGCAGTGAGACGGACGACTACGGCTACACCTTC. This chain uses TRBV10-1 with TRBJ1-2; D is unresolved. Germline assignment: CDR1 WNHNN and CDR2 SYGVQD (reference sequence). CDR3 size: 13 residues.

The rearrangement joins TRBV7-9 to TRBJ2-7, with 7 bases lining up with TRBD1. The CDR3 runs to 14 residues. The V and J ends lost 5 bases and 0 bases, in that order; junction bases with no gene match: 4. The germline V gene has CDR1 SEHNR and CDR2 FQNEAQ (reference sequence). CDR3 nucleotides: TGTGCCAGCAGCCGGGACAGTAACTCCTACGAGCAGTACTTC. Residues: CASSRDSNSYEQYF.

The V call is TRBV5-4, the J call TRBJ2-7, with a weak D call TRBD2 (5 bases). CDR1 SGHNT and CDR2 YYREEE come from the germline V gene (reference sequence). The V gene lost 4 bases and the J gene lost 2 bases, with 13 bases spanning the gap. The CDR3 contains 14 residues. The CDR3 DNA reads as TGTGCCAGCAGCCTGGGAGAGCAGGCCTACGAGCAGTACTTC. This translates into CASSLGEQAYEQYF.

As to this clone: Other DNA sequences from this sample encode an identical CDR3 as well. The J gene is TRBJ2-5, the V gene TRBV4-1, with a tentative D call TRBD2 (7 bases). CDR3 size: 13 residues. Looked up from germline, CDR1 is MGHRA and CDR2 is YSYEKL. V was cut by 2 bases and J by 5 bases, with 9 bases left in between. The CDR3 sequence is CASSQRGGETQYF. The CDR3 region has the DNA TGCGCCAGCAGCCAAAGGGGGGGGGAGACCCAGTACTTC.

The chain employs TRBV6-5 and TRBJ2-1; D is unresolved. Trimming took off 6 bases at V and 0 bases at J, with 12 bases between the two ends. Germline V CDR1 and CDR2: MNHEY, SVGAGI. The CDR3 sequence is 15 residues long. The CDR3 nucleotides are TGTGCCAGCAGCGAATTACAGAGCTCCTACAATGAGCAGTTCTTC. Its protein product is CASSELQSSYNEQFF.

The CDR3 spells CASSLTGVETF. CDR3 nucleotides: TGTGCCAGCAGCTTAACAGGGGTGGAGACCTTC. J is TRBJ1-2 and V is TRBV5-4; 7 positions agree with TRBD1. The CDR3 consists of 11 residues. V was pared by 2 bases and J by 14 bases, with 6 bases of the junction left unmatched. Germline V gene lookup returns CDR1 SGHNT and CDR2 YYREEE (reference sequence).

The count of this clone is one. V gene TRBV28 combines with J gene TRBJ1-1; tentative D call: TRBD1 (5 bases). The CDR3 sequence is 14 residues long. V dropped 5 bases and J dropped 4 bases, with 14 bases sitting between them. Germline values: CDR1 MDHEN, CDR2 SYDVKM. The DNA for the CDR3 is TGTGCCAGCAGTCCCTCGGAGGGGTTCACTGAAGCTTTCTTT. This encodes CASSPSEGFTEAFF.

J is TRBJ2-7 and V is TRBV27; 8 bases fit TRBD1. Germline loops: CDR1 MNHEY, CDR2 SMNVEV (reference sequence). With V trimmed by 0 bases and J by 2 bases, 6 bases remained unmatched. The CDR3 is made up of 16 amino acids. CDR3 region: CASSLSTGTGPYEQYF. Here the CDR3 DNA reads TGTGCCAGCAGTTTATCGACCGGGACAGGTCCCTACGAGCAGTACTTC.

The chain links TRBV5-6 to TRBJ2-7; D not certain. CDR1 SGHDT and CDR2 YYEEEE come from the germline V gene. There are 14 residues in the CDR3. Trimming stripped 0 bases from V and 4 bases from J, with 11 bases between. Written as DNA, the CDR3 is TGTGCCAGCAGCTTGGGACATATAGGTTACGAGCAGTACTTC. It codes for CASSLGHIGYEQYF. The whole variable domain, remainder taken from reference TRBV5-6 and TRBJ2-7, is DAGVTQSPTHLIKTRGQQVTLRCSPKSGHDTVSWYQQALGQGPQFIFQYYEEEERQRGNFPDRFSGHQFPNYSSELNVNALLLGDSALYLCASSLGHIGYEQYFGPGTRLTVT.

This sequence joins TRBV4-1 and TRBJ2-2; D is perhaps TRBD1 or TRBD2 (6 bases each). Germline CDR1 and CDR2: MGHRA and YSYEKL. Trimming removed 1 base at V and 5 bases at J, with 14 bases between. This CDR3 has 16 amino acids. The CDR3 DNA reads TGCGCCAGCAGCCAAGTGGGGGAAGGGGGGACCGGGGAGCTGTTTTTT. This encodes CASSQVGEGGTGELFF.